This TCR beta chain derives from a study of blood T cell repertoires in COVID-19. Study at large: Sites in the United States, Italy and Spain provided acute and convalescent COVID-19 samples. The cDNA or gDNA used as material had been derived from T cells, B-cell-depleted T cells, or PBMCs.

Under the authors' procedure: By means of reference gene primer amplification, nucleated cell counts were estimated. Method: immunoSEQ multiplex PCR; TCRdb's copy keeps in-frame clones and lacks some. D and trimming were read from the DNA, whereas the V and J calls and clone size are those reported in that table. Of 250,000 to 350,000 clones in the sample, approximately 85% were seen once. Looked up from germline, CDR1 is LGHDT and CDR2 is YNNKEL (reference sequence). CDR3 length: 16 amino acids. Unmatched junction bases numbered 7, after V lost 3 bases and J lost 3 bases. This receptor was taken from a human donor with COVID-19, enrolled during active disease. The donor label of this sample is uncertain. V usage is TRBV3-1 (or the pseudogene TRBV3-2) and J usage is TRBJ2-3; 9 positions match TRBD2. The sample taken for sequencing was peripheral blood. CDR3 bases: TGTGCCAGCAGCCATTGGGGAAGCGGGAGGACAGATACGCAGTATTTT. This translates into CASSHWGSGRTDTQYF.